These 29 T cell receptor beta chains were all obtained from the same sample, sequenced in a study of response to subunit inactivated influenza vaccine. Each CDR3 protein is one row after TCRdb ran MiXCR on the RT-PCR reads. In the table there are roughly 520,000 distinct CDR3 sequences, 25% of which are singletons. This specimen was CD4+ T cells sorted from PBMCs, taken more than 4 days after vaccination. All receptors derive from a middle-aged man who received an inactivated influenza vaccine.

The V call is TRBV5-1, the J call TRBJ1-1; D may be TRBD1 (5 bases). Germline V gene sequence: CDR1 SGHRS, CDR2 YFSETQ. Trimming shortened V by 0 bases and J by 7 bases, and 19 bases separated the two germline ends. This CDR3 spans 16 amino acids. The CDR3 DNA reads TGCGCCAGCAGCTTGGGTCAGGGAGGGCGTATTGATGAAGCTTTCTTT. Amino acids: CASSLGQGGRIDEAFF.

Only a few counts were recorded for this clonotype. The genes are TRBV5-1 and TRBJ2-7, with D possibly matching TRBD1 (6 bases). Germline V lookup: CDR1 SGHRS, CDR2 YFSETQ. Trimming pared 7 bases from V and 2 bases from J, leaving 16 bases between. The CDR3 covers 14 residues. CDR3 amino acids: CASVPQTGPYEQYF. In nucleotides, the CDR3 is TGCGCCAGCGTACCCCAGACAGGCCCCTACGAGCAGTACTTC. Together with reference TRBV5-1 and TRBJ2-7, the CDR3 gives the full variable domain: KAGVTQTPRYLIKTRGQQVTLSCSPISGHRSVSWYQQTPGQGLQFLFEYFSETQRNKGNFPGRFSGRQFSNSRSEMNVSTLELGDSALYLCASVPQTGPYEQYFGPGTRLTVT.

The J gene is TRBJ2-5, the V gene TRBV13, with 8 bases identical to TRBD2. The CDR3 totals 14 residues. Germline V lookup: CDR1 PRHDT, CDR2 FYEKMQ (reference sequence). The V and J ends lost 2 bases and 9 bases, in that order; junction bases with no gene match: 8. CDR3 residues: CASSLRGVTSAQYF. DNA for the CDR3: TGTGCCAGCAGCTTAAGGGGTGTGACTAGCGCCCAGTACTTC.

The CDR3 DNA follows: TGTGCCAGCAGAACTAGCGGGAGGGGAGATACGCAGTATTTT. Its protein product is CASRTSGRGDTQYF. The rearrangement joins TRBV6-2 or TRBV6-3 to TRBJ2-3; TRBD2 matches at 13 bases. V dropped 6 bases and J dropped 5; count of bases not matched to a gene: 2. Germline-derived CDR1 and CDR2 are MNHEY and SVGEGT. The length of the CDR3 is 14 residues.

This clonotype was observed a handful of times. This chain joins TRBV10-3 and TRBJ1-3; D unresolved. V shed 2 bases and J shed 2 bases, with 13 bases lying between them. The CDR3 length is 16 residues. Germline CDR1 ENHRY, CDR2 SYGVKD. Here the CDR3 reads CAISENRRAPGNTIYF. As DNA, the CDR3 is TGTGCCATCAGTGAGAACAGACGGGCGCCTGGAAACACCATATATTTT.

The chain combines TRBV5-1 with TRBJ1-6; no firm D call. V was clipped by 8 bases and J by 7 bases, with 13 bases between them. The CDR3 is 13 residues long. CDR1 SGHRS and CDR2 YFSETQ come from the germline V gene. In DNA, the CDR3 is TGCGCCAGTGGCCGGGAGCAAAATTCACCCCTCCACTTT. It codes for CASGREQNSPLHF.

V and J are TRBV25-1 and TRBJ1-2; D is unresolved. This CDR3 is 14 amino acids long. Germline CDR1 is MGHDK and CDR2 is SYGVNS. Trimming shortened V by 1 base and J by 1 base, and 7 bases separated the two germline ends. In DNA form, the CDR3 reads TGTGCCAGCAGTGAATTGTCGGTTAACTATGGCTACACCTTC. It translates to CASSELSVNYGYTF.

The chain is built from TRBV7-9 and TRBJ2-3; 9 bases fit TRBD2. The CDR3 length is 13 residues. Trimming at V came to 10 bases and at J to 2 bases, leaving 4 bases not matched to a gene. CDR1 is SEHNR, CDR2 FQNEAQ, per germline (reference sequence). The CDR3 region is CATERGATDTQYF. Written as DNA, the CDR3 is TGTGCCACCGAGCGGGGGGCCACAGATACGCAGTATTTT.

This clonotype was seen ten or more times. V usage is TRBV5-5 and J usage is TRBJ2-5; TRBD2 matches 8 bases. From germline, CDR1 is SGHKS and CDR2 YYEKEE (reference sequence). The CDR3 has 16 amino acids. The junction had 13 bases not matched to a gene; V was cut back by 4 bases and J by 5 bases. This CDR3 is CASSLSASGRAETQYF. The CDR3 coding sequence is TGTGCCAGCAGCCTGTCGGCGTCCGGGAGGGCTGAGACCCAGTACTTC.

This clonotype was seen more than once but under ten times. This rearrangement joins TRBV28 to TRBJ2-7, with D possibly TRBD2 on 6 matching bases. The CDR3 sequence is 13 residues long. V lost 10 bases to trimming and J lost 6 bases, with 19 bases between them. Germline V CDR1 and CDR2: MDHEN, SYDVKM. The CDR3 loop is CATGGYRPGEQYF. As DNA, the CDR3 is TGTGCCACCGGAGGGTATCGCCCGGGCGAGCAGTACTTC.

The chain couples TRBV7-2 to TRBJ2-3; D is possibly TRBD1 (6 bases). The CDR3 covers 16 residues. CDR1 SGHTA and CDR2 FQGNSA come from the germline V gene. With 5 bases removed from V and 1 base from J, the gap between germline ends came to 16 bases. The CDR3 nucleotides are TGTGCCAGCAGCAACTACAGGGAAGAGGGCACAGATACGCAGTATTTT. It is translated as CASSNYREEGTDTQYF. Full variable domain (remainder filled in from reference TRBV7-2 and TRBJ2-3): GAGVSQSPSNKVTEKGKDVELRCDPISGHTALYWYRQSLGQGLEFLIYFQGNSAPDKSGLPSDRFSAERTGGSVSTLTIQRTQQEDSAVYLCASSNYREEGTDTQYFGPGTRLTVL.

There are a few counts of this clonotype. The chain carries TRBV30 and TRBJ2-1, with a weak D call TRBD2 (6 bases). V was clipped by 6 bases and J by 10 bases, with 16 bases between them. The CDR3 extends over 12 amino acids. Germline V gene data show CDR1 as GTSNPN and CDR2 as SVGIG (reference sequence). As DNA, the CDR3 is TGTGCCTGCCGGGACTGGCGTTTCGAGCAGTTCTTC. Translation: CACRDWRFEQFF.

This chain links TRBV15 with TRBJ1-1; maybe TRBD1 (5 bases). This CDR3 region has 14 residues. Trimming cost V 1 base and J 1 base, with 7 bases left between them. Looked up from germline, CDR1 is LNHNV and CDR2 is YYDKDF (reference sequence). DNA for the CDR3: TGTGCCACCAGCAGAGGCGGACAGAACACTGAAGCTTTCTTT. Amino acids: CATSRGGQNTEAFF.

This clonotype was detected a few times. The gene calls are TRBV4-2 and TRBJ2-2, with D possibly matching TRBD2 (6 bases). The CDR3 loop spans 17 amino acids. The V end lost 0 bases, the J end lost 6 bases, and 17 bases lay between the germline ends. Germline values: CDR1 LGHNA, CDR2 YNFKEQ. DNA for the CDR3: TGTGCCAGCAGCCAAGATGTCGCTAGCGTAAGGGCCGGGGAGCTGTTTTTT. Translated, it gives CASSQDVASVRAGELFF.

The chain has TRBV2 and TRBJ2-3; 13 bases fit TRBD2. V gave up 3 bases and J gave up 9 bases; unmatched junction bases: 3. CDR3 length: 14 residues. Germline V CDR1 and CDR2: SNHLY, FYNNEI. CDR3 sequence (DNA): TGTGCCAGCAGTGATGGACTAGCGGGAGTCACGCAGTATTTT. It yields the protein CASSDGLAGVTQYF.

In this sample, this clonotype turned up a few times. The chain joins TRBV5-1 to TRBJ2-5, with D tentatively TRBD1 or TRBD2 (5 bases each). V lost 4 bases to trimming and J lost 5 bases, with 15 bases between them. CDR1 is SGHRS, CDR2 YFSETQ, per germline. This CDR3 contains 14 residues. The CDR3 sequence is CASSEPRGQETQYF. DNA for the CDR3: TGCGCCAGCAGCGAACCGAGGGGCCAGGAGACCCAGTACTTC.

This clonotype was seen a few times. The chain uses TRBV5-1 and TRBJ2-5, with TRBD2 identical over 7 bases. The CDR3 extends over 14 amino acids. Germline CDR1 reads SGHRS; CDR2 reads YFSETQ. V shed 1 base and J 5 bases; nucleotides not matched to a gene: 5. The CDR3, as DNA: TGCGCCAGCAGCTTGCCGGGGGGAGACGAGACCCAGTACTTC. Amino acids: CASSLPGGDETQYF.

Ten or more counts support this clonotype. This chain uses TRBV7-9 with TRBJ2-1; 10 bases line up with TRBD2. This CDR3 is 15 amino acids long. Germline CDR1 is SEHNR and CDR2 is FQNEAQ (reference sequence). V dropped 0 bases and J dropped 14; count of bases not matched to a gene: 10. DNA for the CDR3: TGTGCCAGCAGCTTAGCCGAGCGGGGGGGTGCTCAGGAGTTCTTC. This translates into CASSLAERGGAQEFF.

This clonotype was observed a few times. J is TRBJ2-5 and V is TRBV15, with D unclear. Germline values: CDR1 LNHNV, CDR2 YYDKDF (reference sequence). V gave up 0 bases and J gave up 6 bases, with 8 bases separating them. The CDR3 covers 13 residues. CDR3 loop: CATSRDRWQTQYF. CDR3 sequence (DNA): TGTGCCACCAGCAGAGACCGGTGGCAGACCCAGTACTTC.

The chain employs TRBV6-1 and TRBJ1-2; TRBD1 matches at 8 bases. CDR1 and CDR2 (germline): MNHNS, SASEGT. The V and J ends lost 6 bases and 4 bases, in that order; junction bases with no gene match: 13. The CDR3 has 16 residues. This chain's CDR3 is CASRGGQAEKFYGYTF. The CDR3 DNA reads as TGTGCCAGCAGGGGGGGACAGGCGGAAAAATTCTATGGCTACACCTTC.

This clonotype came up a few times. This chain joins TRBV12-3 or TRBV12-4 and TRBJ2-1; TRBD2 agrees at 9 bases. CDR3 size: 15 residues. V was clipped by 2 bases and J by 3 bases; unmatched bases: 2. CDR3 protein: CASSLSSGNYNEQFF. DNA of the CDR3: TGTGCCAGCAGTTTATCTAGCGGGAACTACAATGAGCAGTTCTTC.

The gene calls are TRBV7-2 and TRBJ1-1; no firm D call. Germline CDR1 reads SGHTA; CDR2 reads FQGNSA. V lost 3 bases, J lost 1 base, and 9 bases lay in between. This CDR3 contains 14 residues. The CDR3 spells CASSLGWANTEAFF. CDR3 coding DNA: TGTGCCAGCAGCTTGGGCTGGGCGAACACTGAAGCTTTCTTT. The full variable domain, with the rest looked up from reference TRBV7-2 and TRBJ1-1, is GAGVSQSPSNKVTEKGKDVELRCDPISGHTALYWYRQSLGQGLEFLIYFQGNSAPDKSGLPSDRFSAERTGGSVSTLTIQRTQQEDSAVYLCASSLGWANTEAFFGQGTRLTVV.

V usage is TRBV5-1 and J usage is TRBJ1-5, with D maybe TRBD1 (5 bases). This CDR3 comprises 13 residues. Germline V gives CDR1 SGHRS, CDR2 YFSETQ. Trimming cost V 4 bases and J 8 bases, with 13 bases left between them. CDR3 amino acids: CASSLGGGEPQHF. CDR3 sequence (DNA): TGCGCCAGCAGCCTTGGGGGAGGGGAGCCCCAGCATTTT.

Turning to this clonotype: A read error may account for a junction end that differs from germline. The chain links TRBV20-1 to TRBJ2-7, with a weak D call TRBD2 (6 bases). The CDR3 sequence is 12 residues long. CDR1 and CDR2 from the germline V gene are DFQATT and SNEGSKA (reference sequence). The CDR3 loop is CSTRAGSYEQYF. The CDR3 nucleotides read TGCAGTACTAGGGCGGGAAGCTACGAGCAGTACTTC.

This clonotype was observed a handful of times. The chain couples TRBV20-1 to TRBJ2-7, with TRBD1 as a possible D gene (5 bases). The CDR3 contains 13 residues. Germline V gives CDR1 DFQATT, CDR2 SNEGSKA (reference sequence). CDR3 DNA sequence: TGCAGCGCCTCCAGGGCCCTCTCCTACGAGCAGTACTTC. This sequence encodes CSASRALSYEQYF.

This chain uses TRBV12-3 or TRBV12-4 with TRBJ2-7; TRBD1 matches at 12 bases. This CDR3 is built from 16 residues. The V segment lost 6 bases and the J segment 7 bases; nucleotides outside the gene matches: 13. CDR3 bases: TGTGCCAGCAGAACATCCGGGACAGGGGGCGCGGGGGAGCAGTACTTC. Protein: CASRTSGTGGAGEQYF.

This clonotype occurred many times. Here the CDR3 DNA reads TGCAGCGTTGAGGGCAGGCCCAACTATGGCTACACCTTC. Encoded protein: CSVEGRPNYGYTF. The chain recombines TRBV29-1 with TRBJ1-2; D is unclear. The germline gives CDR1 SQVTM, CDR2 ANQGSEA. The CDR3 covers 13 residues. With 3 bases removed from V and 2 bases from J, the gap between germline ends came to 10 bases.

The table lists this clonotype with a few counts. This sequence joins TRBV5-1 and TRBJ2-7; D not resolved. CDR1 is SGHRS, CDR2 YFSETQ, per germline. This CDR3 has 12 residues. Trimming cost V 3 bases and J 6 bases, with 10 bases left between them. CDR3 sequence reads: CASSSDEVEQYF. The CDR3 bases are TGCGCCAGCAGCTCGGACGAAGTCGAGCAGTACTTC. Using reference TRBV5-1 and TRBJ2-7 for the parts outside the CDR3, the full variable domain is KAGVTQTPRYLIKTRGQQVTLSCSPISGHRSVSWYQQTPGQGLQFLFEYFSETQRNKGNFPGRFSGRQFSNSRSEMNVSTLELGDSALYLCASSSDEVEQYFGPGTRLTVT.

V and J are TRBV18 and TRBJ2-5; D unclear. The V end lost 3 bases, the J end lost 5 bases, and 13 bases lay between the germline ends. Germline assignment: CDR1 KGHSH and CDR2 LQKENI. The CDR3 totals 14 residues. This CDR3 reads CASSPESLRETQYF. Here the CDR3 DNA reads TGTGCCAGCTCACCTGAGTCACTCCGGGAGACCCAGTACTTC.